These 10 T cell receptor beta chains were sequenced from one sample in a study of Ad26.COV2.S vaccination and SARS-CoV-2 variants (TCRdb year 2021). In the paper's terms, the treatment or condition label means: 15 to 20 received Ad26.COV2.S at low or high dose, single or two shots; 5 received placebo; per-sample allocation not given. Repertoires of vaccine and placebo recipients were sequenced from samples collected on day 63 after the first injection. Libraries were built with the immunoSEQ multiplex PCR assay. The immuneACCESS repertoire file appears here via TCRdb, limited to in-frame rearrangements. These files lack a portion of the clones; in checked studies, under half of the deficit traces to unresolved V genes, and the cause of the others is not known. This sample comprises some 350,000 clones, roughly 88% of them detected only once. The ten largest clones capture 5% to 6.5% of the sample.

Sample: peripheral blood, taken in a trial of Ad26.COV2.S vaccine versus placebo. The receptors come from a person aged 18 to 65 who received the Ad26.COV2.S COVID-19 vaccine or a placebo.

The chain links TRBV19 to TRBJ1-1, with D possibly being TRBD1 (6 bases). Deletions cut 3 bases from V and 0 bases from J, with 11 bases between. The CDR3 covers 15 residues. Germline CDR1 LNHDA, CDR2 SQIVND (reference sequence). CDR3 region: CASSIRQDMNTEAFF. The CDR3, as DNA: TGTGCCAGTAGTATCAGACAGGACATGAACACTGAAGCTTTCTTT.

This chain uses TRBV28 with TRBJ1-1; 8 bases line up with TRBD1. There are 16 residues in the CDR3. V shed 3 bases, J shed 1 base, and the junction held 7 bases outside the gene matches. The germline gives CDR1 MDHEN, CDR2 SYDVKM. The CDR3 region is CASSFFQGAGNTEAFF. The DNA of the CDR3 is TGTGCCAGCAGTTTCTTCCAGGGGGCTGGGAACACTGAAGCTTTCTTT. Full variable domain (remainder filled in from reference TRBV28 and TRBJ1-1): DVKVTQSSRYLVKRTGEKVFLECVQDMDHENMFWYRQDPGLGLRLIYFSYDVKMKEKGDIPEGYSVSREKKERFSLILESASTNQTSMYLCASSFFQGAGNTEAFFGQGTRLTVV.

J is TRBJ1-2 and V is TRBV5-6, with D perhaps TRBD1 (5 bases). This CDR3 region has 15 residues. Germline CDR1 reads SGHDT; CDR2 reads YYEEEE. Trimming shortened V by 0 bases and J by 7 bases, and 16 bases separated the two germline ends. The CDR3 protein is CASSLAQGWTFGYTF. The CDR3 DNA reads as TGTGCCAGCAGCTTGGCTCAGGGTTGGACTTTTGGCTACACCTTC.

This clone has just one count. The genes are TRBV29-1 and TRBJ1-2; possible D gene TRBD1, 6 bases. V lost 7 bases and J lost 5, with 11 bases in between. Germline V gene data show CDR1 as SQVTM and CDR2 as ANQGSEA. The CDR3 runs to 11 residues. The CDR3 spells CSAKGGYGYTF. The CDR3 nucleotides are TGCAGCGCCAAGGGGGGGTATGGCTACACCTTC.

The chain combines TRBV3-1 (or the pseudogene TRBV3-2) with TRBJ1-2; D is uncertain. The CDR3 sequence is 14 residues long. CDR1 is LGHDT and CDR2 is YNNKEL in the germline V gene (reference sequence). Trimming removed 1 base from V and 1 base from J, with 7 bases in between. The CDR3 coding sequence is TGTGCCAGCAGCCAAGGGCAGAGTAACTATGGCTACACCTTC. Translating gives CASSQGQSNYGYTF.

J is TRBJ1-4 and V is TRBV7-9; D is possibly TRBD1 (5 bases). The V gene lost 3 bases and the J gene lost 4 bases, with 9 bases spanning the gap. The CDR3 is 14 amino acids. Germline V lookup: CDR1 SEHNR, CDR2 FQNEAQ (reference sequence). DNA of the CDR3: TGTGCCAGCAGCTTGACAGAGCTTAATGAAAAACTGTTTTTT. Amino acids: CASSLTELNEKLFF.

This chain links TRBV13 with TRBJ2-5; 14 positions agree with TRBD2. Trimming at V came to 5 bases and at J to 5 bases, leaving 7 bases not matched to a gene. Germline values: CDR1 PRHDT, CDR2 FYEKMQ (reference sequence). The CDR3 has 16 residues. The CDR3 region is CASSLGLAGESETQYF. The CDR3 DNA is TGTGCCAGCAGCCTGGGACTAGCGGGAGAATCGGAGACCCAGTACTTC.

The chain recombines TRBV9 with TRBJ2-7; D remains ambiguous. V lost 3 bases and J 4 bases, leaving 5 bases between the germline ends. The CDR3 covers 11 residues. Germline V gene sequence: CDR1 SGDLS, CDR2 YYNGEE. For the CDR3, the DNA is TGTGCCAGCAGCGCATGTTACGAGCAGTACGTC. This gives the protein CASSACYEQYV.

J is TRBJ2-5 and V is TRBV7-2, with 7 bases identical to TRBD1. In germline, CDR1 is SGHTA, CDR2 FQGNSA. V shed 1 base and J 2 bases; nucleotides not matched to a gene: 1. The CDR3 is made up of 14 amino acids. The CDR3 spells CASSLGGQQETQYF. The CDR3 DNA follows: TGTGCCAGCAGCTTAGGGGGACAGCAAGAGACCCAGTACTTC.

The CDR3 protein is CASSISDSPGDTQYF. The CDR3 DNA reads TGTGCCAGTAGTATTTCGGACTCCCCTGGGGATACGCAGTATTTT. The V call is TRBV19, the J call TRBJ2-3; possibly TRBD2 for D (5 bases). CDR1 LNHDA and CDR2 SQIVND come from the germline V gene (reference sequence). The CDR3 extends over 15 amino acids. Trimming took 3 bases from V and 6 from J, leaving 16 bases between them.